A single sample is the source of the 32 T cell receptor beta chains below, sequenced in a study. Each CDR3 protein is one row after TCRdb ran MiXCR on the RT-PCR reads. The profile covers approximately 720,000 distinct CDR3 sequences, with 14% appearing a single time and 3.6% taken by the ten largest. Sequencing input: memory CD4+ T cells from blood. Source of these receptors: a female donor in good health, serving as a healthy control.

The chain uses TRBV10-3 and TRBJ1-4; the match to TRBD1 covers 7 bases. Trimming cost V 10 bases and J 2 bases; bases outside gene matches: 4. Germline CDR1 ENHRY, CDR2 SYGVKD. The CDR3 has 13 amino acids. In nucleotides, the CDR3 is TGTGCCAGCCACAGGGGCACTAATGAAAAACTGTTTTTT. It encodes CASHRGTNEKLFF.

In this sample, this clonotype turned up a few times. This chain uses TRBV12-3 or TRBV12-4 with TRBJ1-1, with 9 bases fitting TRBD1. The CDR3 extends over 15 amino acids. The V and J ends lost 8 bases and 0 bases, in that order; junction bases with no gene match: 7. The CDR3 protein is CASQQGAFMNTEAFF. The CDR3 nucleotides are TGTGCCAGCCAACAGGGGGCATTTATGAACACTGAAGCTTTCTTT.

V is TRBV9 and J is TRBJ2-7, with 8 positions matching TRBD2. There are 18 residues in the CDR3. J gave up 2 bases and V 1 base, and 14 bases lay outside the gene matches. The germline gives CDR1 SGDLS, CDR2 YYNGEE. The CDR3 sequence is CASSVSPLGAGDTYEQYF. Here the CDR3 DNA reads TGTGCCAGCAGCGTATCCCCCCTTGGAGCGGGAGATACCTACGAGCAGTACTTC.

The gene calls are TRBV24-1 and TRBJ2-1; 14 bases fit TRBD2. CDR1 is KGHDR, CDR2 SFDVKD, per germline. The CDR3 sequence is 17 residues long. Trimming took 3 bases from V and 2 from J; bases not matched to a gene: 2. CDR3 DNA: TGTGCCACCAGTGATCCGGGACTAGCGGGAGCCTACAATGAGCAGTTCTTC. Translated: CATSDPGLAGAYNEQFF.

This clonotype came up many times. V usage is TRBV12-3 or TRBV12-4 and J usage is TRBJ2-7; D not certain. Trimming removed 4 bases from V and 5 bases from J, with 12 bases in between. CDR3 length: 13 residues. The CDR3 DNA reads TGTGCCAGCAGTTCTGACTGGAAGAACGAGCAGTACTTC. Residues: CASSSDWKNEQYF.

This sequence joins TRBV3-1 and TRBJ1-1; weak D call: TRBD1 (6 bases). The CDR3 extends over 14 amino acids. The germline V and J ends were trimmed by 4 bases and 6 bases, with 15 bases remaining between them. Germline loops: CDR1 LGHDT, CDR2 YNNKEL (reference sequence). CDR3 sequence: CASSPGGRVAEAFF. CDR3 DNA sequence: TGTGCCAGCAGCCCCGGGGGGCGAGTAGCTGAAGCTTTCTTT.

This clonotype has more than one count but fewer than ten. The chain uses TRBV6-4 and TRBJ1-5; the D is unclear. This CDR3 is built from 15 residues. Trimming removed 4 bases at V and 3 bases at J, with 13 bases between. CDR1 and CDR2 from the germline V gene are MRHNA and SNTAGT. CDR3 sequence: CASSVSGLDNQPQHF. CDR3 DNA: TGTGCCAGCAGTGTCTCGGGGTTAGACAATCAGCCCCAGCATTTT.

This clonotype was seen many times. The rearrangement uses TRBV12-3 or TRBV12-4 and TRBJ1-1; no clear D gene. This CDR3 comprises 14 residues. V lost 9 bases to trimming and J lost 2 bases, with 16 bases between them. This chain's CDR3 is CASRFALLNTEAFF. In DNA, the CDR3 is TGTGCCAGTAGATTTGCCCTACTTAACACTGAAGCTTTCTTT.

The V and J genes are TRBV27 and TRBJ2-6; D is perhaps TRBD1 (5 bases). This CDR3 spans 15 amino acids. The V gene lost 1 base and the J gene lost 5 bases, with 9 bases spanning the gap. Per germline, CDR1 MNHEY and CDR2 SMNVEV (reference sequence). As DNA, the CDR3 is TGTGCCAGCAGTTTATACAGACAGAGGGCCAACGTCCTGACTTTC. Translating gives CASSLYRQRANVLTF.

This clonotype was counted a few times. This chain joins TRBV7-8 and TRBJ1-4; D might be TRBD1 (5 bases). Germline V gene data show CDR1 as SGHVS and CDR2 as FQNEAQ. The V gene lost 4 bases and the J gene lost 3 bases, with 18 bases spanning the gap. This CDR3 contains 17 residues. The CDR3 DNA reads as TGTGCCAGCAGCTCCCACCCCCGGGGGGGGGCTAATGAAAAACTGTTTTTT. Protein product: CASSSHPRGGANEKLFF.

This chain uses TRBV5-1 with TRBJ2-1; weak D call: TRBD1 (5 bases). Deletions cut 2 bases from V and 0 bases from J, with 15 bases between. CDR3 length: 17 residues. Germline CDR1 and CDR2: SGHRS and YFSETQ. DNA of the CDR3: TGCGCCAGCAGCTTTGGCAGGGCCGCTAACTCCTACAATGAGCAGTTCTTC. This gives the protein CASSFGRAANSYNEQFF. The variable domain in full, completed from reference TRBV5-1 and TRBJ2-1, reads KAGVTQTPRYLIKTRGQQVTLSCSPISGHRSVSWYQQTPGQGLQFLFEYFSETQRNKGNFPGRFSGRQFSNSRSEMNVSTLELGDSALYLCASSFGRAANSYNEQFFGPGTRLTVL.

The V call is TRBV5-6, the J call TRBJ1-4; 8 positions match TRBD1. CDR1 and CDR2 from the germline V gene are SGHDT and YYEEEE. V lost 4 bases and J lost 8; bases outside the gene matches: 7. This CDR3 spans 14 amino acids. The CDR3 region has the DNA TGTGCCAGCAGCCTACAGGGGGTACGAGAAAAACTGTTTTTT. Translation: CASSLQGVREKLFF. Full variable domain (outside the CDR3, taken from reference TRBV5-6 and TRBJ1-4): DAGVTQSPTHLIKTRGQQVTLRCSPKSGHDTVSWYQQALGQGPQFIFQYYEEEERQRGNFPDRFSGHQFPNYSSELNVNALLLGDSALYLCASSLQGVREKLFFGSGTQLSVL.

This clonotype has a handful of counts. For the CDR3, the DNA is TGCGCCAGCAGCCAAGGAGACAGGGTTTGGCCCCAGCATTTT. Translation: CASSQGDRVWPQHF. This chain joins TRBV4-1 and TRBJ1-5; TRBD1 aligns across 7 bases. The CDR3 runs 14 residues. V was clipped by 1 base and J by 9 bases; unmatched bases: 6. Germline V gives CDR1 MGHRA, CDR2 YSYEKL.

Only a few counts were recorded for this clonotype. CDR3 in amino acids: CASSFRAGGNEQFF. In nucleotides, the CDR3 is TGTGCCAGCAGTTTTAGGGCAGGGGGCAATGAGCAGTTCTTC. The gene calls are TRBV6-2 or TRBV6-3 and TRBJ2-1; TRBD1 matches at 7 bases. This CDR3 has 14 residues. The germline V gene has CDR1 MNHEY and CDR2 SVGEGT. V lost 4 bases, J lost 6 bases, and 6 bases stayed unmatched.

The sample holds a few counts of this clonotype. This rearrangement joins TRBV12-3 or TRBV12-4 to TRBJ1-4, with unresolved D. The CDR3 covers 12 residues. The V end was cut by 6 bases, the J end by 7 bases, with 9 bases between. In DNA form, the CDR3 reads TGTGCCAGCAGCCGCAGTTTTGAAAAACTGTTTTTT. It is translated as CASSRSFEKLFF.

This clonotype has a count of ten or more. The rearrangement uses TRBV28 and TRBJ1-2, with D maybe TRBD1 (5 bases). The CDR3 spans 15 residues. Trimming pared 3 bases from V and 8 bases from J, leaving 19 bases between. Per the germline V gene, CDR1 is MDHEN and CDR2 is SYDVKM. Here the CDR3 DNA reads TGTGCCAGCAGTTTCTCGCCGGGACCCCGTGGGGGCTACACCTTC. This sequence encodes CASSFSPGPRGGYTF.

V gene TRBV7-8 combines with J gene TRBJ2-1, with D possibly being TRBD2 (7 bases). Looked up from germline, CDR1 is SGHVS and CDR2 is FQNEAQ. The CDR3 is 18 residues long. Trimming shortened V by 0 bases and J by 4 bases, and 19 bases separated the two germline ends. The CDR3 nucleotides are TGTGCCAGCAGCTTAGCGACCAGGAGGGGGACTATATACAATGAGCAGTTCTTC. It encodes CASSLATRRGTIYNEQFF.

This clonotype was picked up many times. This sequence joins TRBV5-6 and TRBJ1-5, with unresolved D. V shed 2 bases and J shed 5 bases, with 11 bases lying between them. There are 14 residues in the CDR3. CDR1 SGHDT and CDR2 YYEEEE come from the germline V gene. The CDR3 sequence is CASSFRNSDQPQHF. CDR3 nucleotides: TGTGCCAGCAGCTTCAGAAACAGCGATCAGCCCCAGCATTTT.

The chain combines TRBV6-1 with TRBJ2-2, with 13 positions matching TRBD2. The CDR3 covers 15 residues. V was pared by 8 bases and J by 5 bases, with 5 bases of the junction left unmatched. From germline, CDR1 is MNHNS and CDR2 SASEGT. CDR3 sequence (DNA): TGTGCCAGCGGACTAGCGGGAGAGGTAACCGGGGAGCTGTTTTTT. It is translated as CASGLAGEVTGELFF.

The rearrangement joins TRBV20-1 to TRBJ1-1; D gene uncertain. Deletions cut 4 bases from V and 1 base from J, with 10 bases between. Germline V CDR1 and CDR2: DFQATT, SNEGSKA (reference sequence). The CDR3 has 13 amino acids. The CDR3 nucleotides read TGCAGTGCTAATCCGCACCAGAACACTGAAGCTTTCTTT. This translates into CSANPHQNTEAFF.

The chain has TRBV11-2 and TRBJ2-3; D ambiguous. V was trimmed by 1 base and J by 0 bases, leaving 11 bases between them. Germline CDR1 is SGHAT and CDR2 is FQNNGV. This CDR3 is 16 amino acids long. The CDR3 loop reads CASSLGQAYSTDTQYF. CDR3 sequence (DNA): TGTGCCAGCAGCTTAGGTCAGGCCTATAGCACAGATACGCAGTATTTT. The entire variable domain, with the rest obtained from reference TRBV11-2 and TRBJ2-3, is as follows: EAGVAQSPRYKIIEKRQSVAFWCNPISGHATLYWYQQILGQGPKLLIQFQNNGVVDDSQLPKDRFSAERLKGVDSTLKIQPAKLEDSAVYLCASSLGQAYSTDTQYFGPGTRLTVL.

This clonotype was observed a few times. The rearrangement joins TRBV6-6 to TRBJ2-2, with D uncertain. The ends were cut back, 5 bases at V and 5 bases at J, with 18 bases in the middle. The CDR3 totals 16 residues. Germline V gene sequence: CDR1 MNHNY, CDR2 SVGAGI (reference sequence). The CDR3 DNA reads TGTGCCAGCAGTCACTTCCCGGGCTACCTTACCGGGGAGCTGTTTTTT. The encoded protein is CASSHFPGYLTGELFF.

This clonotype showed up just a few times. V usage is TRBV9 and J usage is TRBJ1-1; maybe TRBD1 (6 bases). CDR3 length: 15 residues. The germline gives CDR1 SGDLS, CDR2 YYNGEE. Trimming stripped 1 base from V and 0 bases from J, with 10 bases between. The CDR3 spells CASSVRDTLNTEAFF. In DNA form, the CDR3 reads TGTGCCAGCAGCGTAAGGGACACCTTGAACACTGAAGCTTTCTTT.

V gene TRBV6-2 or TRBV6-3 combines with J gene TRBJ2-5, with a tentative D call TRBD2 (6 bases). The CDR3 covers 15 residues. Deletions cut 5 bases from V and 1 base from J, with 14 bases between. Germline loops: CDR1 MNHEY, CDR2 SVGEGT. CDR3 in amino acids: CASSPGGSTQETQYF. Here the CDR3 DNA reads TGTGCCAGCAGTCCCGGGGGATCGACCCAAGAGACCCAGTACTTC.

V and J are TRBV7-2 and TRBJ1-2; 7 bases match TRBD1. There are 15 residues in the CDR3. CDR1 and CDR2 (germline): SGHTA, FQGNSA. The ends lost 2 bases at V and 6 bases at J; junction bases unmatched: 9. CDR3 sequence reads: CASSLLSPGGNGYTF. The CDR3 nucleotides are TGTGCCAGCAGCTTATTGAGCCCAGGGGGGAATGGCTACACCTTC. The whole variable domain, filled in from reference TRBV7-2 and TRBJ1-2, reads GAGVSQSPSNKVTEKGKDVELRCDPISGHTALYWYRQSLGQGLEFLIYFQGNSAPDKSGLPSDRFSAERTGGSVSTLTIQRTQQEDSAVYLCASSLLSPGGNGYTFGSGTRLTVV.

This clonotype was seen repeatedly, ten times or more. The rearrangement joins TRBV5-4 to TRBJ2-7; 9 positions match TRBD1. The CDR3 sequence is 15 residues long. Trimming removed 2 bases from V and 4 bases from J; junction bases left unmatched: 7. Per germline, CDR1 SGHNT and CDR2 YYREEE (reference sequence). CDR3: CASSFSTGGAYEQYF. The CDR3 DNA follows: TGTGCCAGCAGCTTCAGCACAGGGGGCGCGTACGAGCAGTACTTC. Filled out from reference TRBV5-4 and TRBJ2-7, the complete variable domain reads ETGVTQSPTHLIKTRGQQVTLRCSSQSGHNTVSWYQQALGQGPQFIFQYYREEENGRGNFPPRFSGLQFPNYSSELNVNALELDDSALYLCASSFSTGGAYEQYFGPGTRLTVT.

In its sample, this clonotype was seen a few times. The genes are TRBV24-1 and TRBJ2-7; 7 bases fit TRBD1. Per the germline V gene, CDR1 is KGHDR and CDR2 is SFDVKD. J lost 5 bases, V lost 4 bases, and 7 bases had no gene match. The CDR3 is made up of 14 amino acids. Here the CDR3 reads CATSEPGTEDEQYF. CDR3 coding DNA: TGTGCCACCAGTGAACCCGGGACAGAAGACGAGCAGTACTTC.

This clonotype was found many times. This chain connects TRBV10-3 to TRBJ2-3, with 11 positions matching TRBD2. Germline lookup yields CDR1 ENHRY and CDR2 SYGVKD. After removal of 0 bases from V and 2 bases from J, the junction contained 1 base not matched to a gene. The CDR3 has 16 residues. CDR3 sequence (DNA): TGTGCCATCAGTGAGTCGACTAGCGGGGACACAGATACGCAGTATTTT. Encoded protein: CAISESTSGDTDTQYF.

This chain uses TRBV7-2 with TRBJ1-2; 9 bases agree with TRBD1. J gave up 7 bases and V 5 bases, and 5 bases lay outside the gene matches. The length of the CDR3 is 13 residues. Germline CDR1 and CDR2: SGHTA and FQGNSA. CDR3 loop: CASSRDRESGYTF. DNA for the CDR3: TGTGCCAGCAGCCGGGACAGGGAGAGTGGCTACACCTTC.

This clonotype has just a few counts. The chain has TRBV24-1 and TRBJ2-3; unclear D gene. The CDR3 sequence is 14 residues long. V lost 2 bases to trimming and J lost 1 base, with 6 bases between them. Per the germline V gene, CDR1 is KGHDR and CDR2 is SFDVKD. CDR3 loop: CATSDSPGTDTQYF. DNA for the CDR3: TGTGCCACCAGTGATTCACCAGGCACAGATACGCAGTATTTT.

This clonotype was counted a few times. The V gene is TRBV29-1, the J gene TRBJ1-4; D call uncertain. The CDR3 runs to 14 residues. Germline V lookup: CDR1 SQVTM, CDR2 ANQGSEA. Trimming shortened V by 0 bases and J by 4 bases, and 9 bases separated the two germline ends. As DNA, the CDR3 is TGCAGCGTTGAAGATCGGGGAGGTAATGAAAAACTGTTTTTT. Its protein is CSVEDRGGNEKLFF.

This clonotype was found many times. The V and J genes are TRBV20-1 and TRBJ1-2, with unresolved D. The CDR3 has 10 residues. Trimming cost V 4 bases and J 5 bases, with 5 bases left between them. From germline, CDR1 is DFQATT and CDR2 SNEGSKA (reference sequence). The CDR3 sequence is CSATDYGYTF. In nucleotides, the CDR3 is TGCAGTGCTACCGATTATGGCTACACCTTC.